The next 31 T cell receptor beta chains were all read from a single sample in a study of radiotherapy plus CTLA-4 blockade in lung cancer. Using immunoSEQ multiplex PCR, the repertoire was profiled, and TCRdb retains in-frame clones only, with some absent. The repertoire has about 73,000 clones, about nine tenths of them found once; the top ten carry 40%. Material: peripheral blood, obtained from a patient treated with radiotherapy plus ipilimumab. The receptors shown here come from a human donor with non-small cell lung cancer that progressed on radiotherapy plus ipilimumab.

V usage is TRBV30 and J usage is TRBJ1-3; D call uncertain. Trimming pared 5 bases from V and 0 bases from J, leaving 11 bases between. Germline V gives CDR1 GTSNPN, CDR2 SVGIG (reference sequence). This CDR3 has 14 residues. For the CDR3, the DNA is TGTGCCTGGGCGCCGGGTTTCTCTGGAAACACCATATATTTT. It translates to CAWAPGFSGNTIYF.

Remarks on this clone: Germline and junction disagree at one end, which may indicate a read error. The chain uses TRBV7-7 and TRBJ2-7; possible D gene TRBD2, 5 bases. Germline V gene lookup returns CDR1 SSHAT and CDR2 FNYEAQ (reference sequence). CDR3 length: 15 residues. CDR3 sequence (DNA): TGTGCTAGCAGCTTAGCACTAGGGAGCTCCTACGAGCAGTACTTC. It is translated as CASSLALGSSYEQYF.

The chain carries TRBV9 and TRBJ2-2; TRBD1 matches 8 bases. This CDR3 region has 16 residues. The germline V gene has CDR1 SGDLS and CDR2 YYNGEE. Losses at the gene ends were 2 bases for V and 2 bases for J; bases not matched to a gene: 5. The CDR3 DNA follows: TGTGCCAGCAGCGTCTCAGGGGGCGCCAACACCGGGGAGCTGTTTTTT. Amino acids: CASSVSGGANTGELFF.

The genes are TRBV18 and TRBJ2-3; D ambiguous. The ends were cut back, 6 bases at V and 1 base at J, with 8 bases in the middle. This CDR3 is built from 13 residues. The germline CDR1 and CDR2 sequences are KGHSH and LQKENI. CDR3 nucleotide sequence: TGTGCCAGCTCTCCGTCTGGCACAGATACGCAGTATTTT. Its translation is CASSPSGTDTQYF.

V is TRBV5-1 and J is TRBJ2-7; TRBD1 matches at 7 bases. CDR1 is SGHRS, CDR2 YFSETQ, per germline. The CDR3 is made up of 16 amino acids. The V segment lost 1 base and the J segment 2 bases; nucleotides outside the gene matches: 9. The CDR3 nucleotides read TGCGCCAGCAGCTTGAGTAAACAGGGGAGCACCTACGAGCAGTACTTC. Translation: CASSLSKQGSTYEQYF.

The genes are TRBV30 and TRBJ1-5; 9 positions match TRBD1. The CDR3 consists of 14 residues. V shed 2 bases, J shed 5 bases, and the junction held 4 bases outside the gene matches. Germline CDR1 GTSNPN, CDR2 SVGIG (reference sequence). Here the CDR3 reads CAWSTGQGDQPQHF. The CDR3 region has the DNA TGTGCCTGGAGTACGGGACAGGGTGATCAGCCCCAGCATTTT.

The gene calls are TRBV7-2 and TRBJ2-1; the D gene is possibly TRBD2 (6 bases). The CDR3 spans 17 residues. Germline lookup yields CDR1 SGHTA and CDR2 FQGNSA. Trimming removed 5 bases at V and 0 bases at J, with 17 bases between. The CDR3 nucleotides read TGTGCCAGCAGCCCCCGTGGGGGAGGACCCTCCTACAATGAGCAGTTCTTC. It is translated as CASSPRGGGPSYNEQFF.

The CDR3, as DNA: TGTGCCTGGAACACCCAGGGGAGATATCAGCCCCAGCATTTT. It encodes CAWNTQGRYQPQHF. J is TRBJ1-5 and V is TRBV30; TRBD1 might be the D (6 bases). Germline values: CDR1 GTSNPN, CDR2 SVGIG (reference sequence). V gave up 4 bases and J gave up 5 bases, with 15 bases separating them. CDR3 length: 14 amino acids.

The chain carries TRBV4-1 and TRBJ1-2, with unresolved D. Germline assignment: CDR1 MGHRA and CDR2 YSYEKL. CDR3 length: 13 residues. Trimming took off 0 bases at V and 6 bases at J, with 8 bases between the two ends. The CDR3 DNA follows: TGCGCCAGCAGCCAAGAAGGGAGGGATGGCTACACCTTC. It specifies CASSQEGRDGYTF.

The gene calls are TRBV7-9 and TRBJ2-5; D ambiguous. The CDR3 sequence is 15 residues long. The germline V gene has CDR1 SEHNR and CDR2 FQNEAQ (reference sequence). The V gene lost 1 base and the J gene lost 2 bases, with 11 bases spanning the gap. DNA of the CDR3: TGTGCCAGCAGCTTAGTCGCGGTGGGGCAAGAGACCCAGTACTTC. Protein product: CASSLVAVGQETQYF.

CDR3 nucleotide sequence: TGTGCCAGCAGCTCCCTACATCTTGGGACCCAGTACTTC. Amino acid sequence: CASSSLHLGTQYF. This chain uses TRBV7-2 with TRBJ2-5; D unresolved. Germline V CDR1 and CDR2: SGHTA, FQGNSA. This CDR3 has 13 amino acids. Trimming took 4 bases from V and 7 from J, leaving 13 bases between them.

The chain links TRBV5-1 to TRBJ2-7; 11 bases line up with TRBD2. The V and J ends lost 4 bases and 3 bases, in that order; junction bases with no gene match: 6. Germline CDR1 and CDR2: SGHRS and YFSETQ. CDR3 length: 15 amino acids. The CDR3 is CASSQLAGANYEQYF. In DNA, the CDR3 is TGCGCCAGCAGCCAACTAGCGGGAGCCAACTACGAGCAGTACTTC. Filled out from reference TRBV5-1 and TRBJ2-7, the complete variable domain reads KAGVTQTPRYLIKTRGQQVTLSCSPISGHRSVSWYQQTPGQGLQFLFEYFSETQRNKGNFPGRFSGRQFSNSRSEMNVSTLELGDSALYLCASSQLAGANYEQYFGPGTRLTVT.

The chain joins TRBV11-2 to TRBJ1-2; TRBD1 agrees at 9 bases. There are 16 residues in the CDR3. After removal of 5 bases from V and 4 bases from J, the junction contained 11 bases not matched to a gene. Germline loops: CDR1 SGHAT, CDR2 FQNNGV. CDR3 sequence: CASSQIKGQGPYGYTF. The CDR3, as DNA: TGTGCCAGCAGCCAAATAAAAGGACAGGGGCCCTATGGCTACACCTTC.

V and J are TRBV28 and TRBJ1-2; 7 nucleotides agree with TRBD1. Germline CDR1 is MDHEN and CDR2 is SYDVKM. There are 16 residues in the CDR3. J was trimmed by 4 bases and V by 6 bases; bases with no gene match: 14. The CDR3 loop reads CASSRIRDSFLYGYTF. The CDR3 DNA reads TGTGCCAGCAGCCGCATCCGGGACAGCTTTCTCTATGGCTACACCTTC.

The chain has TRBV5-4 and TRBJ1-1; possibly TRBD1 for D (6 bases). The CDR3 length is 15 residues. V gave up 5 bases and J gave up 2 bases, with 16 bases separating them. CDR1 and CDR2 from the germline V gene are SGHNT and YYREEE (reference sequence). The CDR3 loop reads CASRATGAGNTEAFF. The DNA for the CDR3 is TGTGCCAGCAGAGCGACGGGGGCAGGTAACACTGAAGCTTTCTTT.

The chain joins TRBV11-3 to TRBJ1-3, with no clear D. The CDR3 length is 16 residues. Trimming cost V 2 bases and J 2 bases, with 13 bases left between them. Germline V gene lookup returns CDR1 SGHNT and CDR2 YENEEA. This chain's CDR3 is CASSLTPPGAGNTIYF. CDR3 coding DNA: TGTGCCAGCAGCTTAACTCCTCCTGGGGCTGGAAACACCATATATTTT.

CDR3 nucleotides: TGTGCCAGCAGCTTAGAAACCTCTGGAAACACCATATATTTT. Translating it yields CASSLETSGNTIYF. The V gene is TRBV7-6, the J gene TRBJ1-3; D gene ambiguous. The CDR3 runs 14 residues. The germline V and J ends were trimmed by 1 base and 0 bases, with 4 bases remaining between them. CDR1 and CDR2 from the germline V gene are SGHVS and FNYEAQ.

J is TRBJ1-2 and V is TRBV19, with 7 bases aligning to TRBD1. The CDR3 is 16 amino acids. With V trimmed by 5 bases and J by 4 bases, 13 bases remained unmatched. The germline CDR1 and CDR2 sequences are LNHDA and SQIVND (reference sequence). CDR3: CASSVGPGTAIYGYTF. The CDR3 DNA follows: TGTGCCAGTAGTGTGGGACCCGGGACAGCAATCTATGGCTACACCTTC.

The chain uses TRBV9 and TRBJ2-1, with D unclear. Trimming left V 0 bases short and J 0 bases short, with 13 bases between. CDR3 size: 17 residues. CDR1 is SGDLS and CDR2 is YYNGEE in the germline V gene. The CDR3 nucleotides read TGTGCCAGCAGCGTAGGTCTTATGGCTAGCTCCTACAATGAGCAGTTCTTC. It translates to CASSVGLMASSYNEQFF.

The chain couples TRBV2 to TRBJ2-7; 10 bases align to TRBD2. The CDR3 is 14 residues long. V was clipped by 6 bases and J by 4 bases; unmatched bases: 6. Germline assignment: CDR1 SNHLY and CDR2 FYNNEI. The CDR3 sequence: CASSEREGRYEQYV. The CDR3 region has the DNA TGTGCCAGCAGCGAGCGGGAGGGCCGGTACGAGCAGTACGTC.

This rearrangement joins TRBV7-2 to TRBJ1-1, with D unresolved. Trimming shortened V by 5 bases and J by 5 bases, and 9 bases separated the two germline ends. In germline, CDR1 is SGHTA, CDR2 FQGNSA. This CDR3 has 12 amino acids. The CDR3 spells CASSPRGTEAFF. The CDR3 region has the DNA TGTGCCAGCAGCCCCAGAGGTACTGAAGCTTTCTTT.

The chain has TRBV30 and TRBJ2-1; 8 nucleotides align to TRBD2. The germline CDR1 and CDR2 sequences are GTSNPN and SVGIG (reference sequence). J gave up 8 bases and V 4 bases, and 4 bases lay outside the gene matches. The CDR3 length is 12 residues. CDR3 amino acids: CAWNGRADEQFF. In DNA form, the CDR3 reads TGTGCCTGGAACGGGAGGGCAGATGAGCAGTTCTTC. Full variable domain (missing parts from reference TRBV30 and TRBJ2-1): SQTIHQWPATLVQPVGSPLSLECTVEGTSNPNLYWYRQAAGRGLQLLFYSVGIGQISSEVPQNLSASRPQDRQFILSSKKLLLSDSGFYLCAWNGRADEQFFGPGTRLTVL.

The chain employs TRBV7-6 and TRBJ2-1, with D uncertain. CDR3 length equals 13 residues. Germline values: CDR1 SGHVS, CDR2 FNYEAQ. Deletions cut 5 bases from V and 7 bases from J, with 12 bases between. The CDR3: CASSPRHGNEQFF. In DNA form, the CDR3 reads TGTGCCAGCAGCCCCCGCCACGGGAATGAGCAGTTCTTC.

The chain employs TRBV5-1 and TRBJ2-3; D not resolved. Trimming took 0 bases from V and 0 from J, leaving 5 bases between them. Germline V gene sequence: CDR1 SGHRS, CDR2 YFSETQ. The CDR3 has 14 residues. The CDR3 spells CASSLGPSTDTQYF. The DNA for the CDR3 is TGCGCCAGCAGCTTGGGACCCAGCACAGATACGCAGTATTTT.

CDR3 bases: TGTGCCAGCAGTACAGGACATTTGGAGACCCAGTACTTC. It is translated as CASSTGHLETQYF. The chain carries TRBV28 and TRBJ2-5; weak D call: TRBD1 (5 bases). The CDR3 extends over 13 amino acids. The ends were cut back, 5 bases at V and 5 bases at J, with 12 bases in the middle. Germline V gene lookup returns CDR1 MDHEN and CDR2 SYDVKM.

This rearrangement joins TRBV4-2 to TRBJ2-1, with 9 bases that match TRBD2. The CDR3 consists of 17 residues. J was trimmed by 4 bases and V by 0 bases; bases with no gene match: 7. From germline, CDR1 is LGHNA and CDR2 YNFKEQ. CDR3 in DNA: TGTGCCAGCAGCCAAGATCCGCTAGCGGGACCTTACAATGAGCAGTTCTTC. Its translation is CASSQDPLAGPYNEQFF.

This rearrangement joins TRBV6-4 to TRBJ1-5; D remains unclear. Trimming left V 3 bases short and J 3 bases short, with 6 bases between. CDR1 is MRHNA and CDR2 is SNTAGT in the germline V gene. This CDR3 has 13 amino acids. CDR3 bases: TGTGCCAGCAGTGAACAGTTCAATCAGCCCCAGCATTTT. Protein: CASSEQFNQPQHF.

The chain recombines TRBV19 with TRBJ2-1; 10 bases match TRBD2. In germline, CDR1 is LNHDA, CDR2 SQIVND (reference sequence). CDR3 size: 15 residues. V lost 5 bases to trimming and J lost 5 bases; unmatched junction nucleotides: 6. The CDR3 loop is CASSPQAGGNNEQFF. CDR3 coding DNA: TGTGCCAGTAGTCCTCAAGCGGGAGGGAACAATGAGCAGTTCTTC.

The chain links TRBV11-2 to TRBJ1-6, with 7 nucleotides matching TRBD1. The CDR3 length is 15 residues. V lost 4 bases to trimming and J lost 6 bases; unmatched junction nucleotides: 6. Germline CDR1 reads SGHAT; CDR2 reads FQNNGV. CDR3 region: CASSYRDSRNSPLHF. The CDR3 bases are TGTGCCAGCAGCTACCGGGACAGTCGTAATTCACCCCTCCACTTT.

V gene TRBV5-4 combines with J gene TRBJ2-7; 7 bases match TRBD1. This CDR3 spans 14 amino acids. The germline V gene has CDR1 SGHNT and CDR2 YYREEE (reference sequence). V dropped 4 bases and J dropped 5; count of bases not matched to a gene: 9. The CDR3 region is CASSPDRLHDEQYF. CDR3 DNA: TGTGCCAGCAGCCCGGACAGGCTTCATGACGAGCAGTACTTC.

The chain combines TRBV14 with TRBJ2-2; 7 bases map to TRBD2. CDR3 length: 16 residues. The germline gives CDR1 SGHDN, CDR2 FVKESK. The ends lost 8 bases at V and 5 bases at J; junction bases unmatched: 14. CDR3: CASGGSRGALTGELFF. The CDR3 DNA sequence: TGTGCCAGCGGCGGGAGTCGAGGGGCGCTTACCGGGGAGCTGTTTTTT. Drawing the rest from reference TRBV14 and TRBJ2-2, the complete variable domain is EAGVTQFPSHSVIEKGQTVTLRCDPISGHDNLYWYRRVMGKEIKFLLHFVKESKQDESGMPNNRFLAERTGGTYSTLKVQPAELEDSGVYFCASGGSRGALTGELFFGEGSRLTVL.